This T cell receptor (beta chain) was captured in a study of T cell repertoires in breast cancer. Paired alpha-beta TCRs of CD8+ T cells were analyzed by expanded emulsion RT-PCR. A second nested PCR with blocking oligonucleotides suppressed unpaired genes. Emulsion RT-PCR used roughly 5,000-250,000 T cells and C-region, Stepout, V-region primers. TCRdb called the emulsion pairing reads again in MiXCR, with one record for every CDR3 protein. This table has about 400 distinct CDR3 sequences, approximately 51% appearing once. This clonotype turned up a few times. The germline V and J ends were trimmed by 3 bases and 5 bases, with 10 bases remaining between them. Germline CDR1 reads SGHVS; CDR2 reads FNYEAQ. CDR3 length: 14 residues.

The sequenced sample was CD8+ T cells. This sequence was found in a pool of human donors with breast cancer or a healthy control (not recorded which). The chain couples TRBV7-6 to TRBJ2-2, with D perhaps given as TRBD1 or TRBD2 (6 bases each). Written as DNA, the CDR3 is TGTGCCAGCAGCTTGGGGGGCAGAACCGGGGAGCTGTTTTTT. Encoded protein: CASSLGGRTGELFF.